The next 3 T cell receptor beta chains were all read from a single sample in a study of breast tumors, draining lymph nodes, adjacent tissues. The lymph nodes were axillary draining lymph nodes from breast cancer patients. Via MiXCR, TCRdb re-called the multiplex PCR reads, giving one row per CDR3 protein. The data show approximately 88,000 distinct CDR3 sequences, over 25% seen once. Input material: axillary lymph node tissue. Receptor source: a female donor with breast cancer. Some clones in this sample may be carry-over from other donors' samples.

The CDR3 nucleotides are TGCAATACACAGGGCGGGGGTACAAATGAGCAGTTCTTC. Amino acids: CNTQGGGTNEQFF. V is TRBV20-1 and J is TRBJ2-1, with D possibly TRBD2 on 7 matching bases. Germline-derived CDR1 and CDR2 are DFQATT and SNEGSKA (reference sequence). There are 13 residues in the CDR3.

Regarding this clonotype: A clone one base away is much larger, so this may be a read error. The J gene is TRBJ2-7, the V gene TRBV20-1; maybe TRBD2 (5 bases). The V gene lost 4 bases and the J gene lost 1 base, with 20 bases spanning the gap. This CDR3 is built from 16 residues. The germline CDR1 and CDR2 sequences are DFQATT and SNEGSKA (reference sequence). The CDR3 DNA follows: TGCAGTGCTAAAGATCCGGCGGGTCTGACTTCCTACGAGCAGTACTTC. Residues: CSAKDPAGLTSYEQYF.

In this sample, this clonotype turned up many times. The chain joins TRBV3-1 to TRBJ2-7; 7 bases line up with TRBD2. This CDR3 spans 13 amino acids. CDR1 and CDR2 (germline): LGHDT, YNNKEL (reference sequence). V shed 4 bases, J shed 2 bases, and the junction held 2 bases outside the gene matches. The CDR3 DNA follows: TGTGCCAGCAGCCGGGAGGGACCCTACGAGCAGTACTTC. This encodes CASSREGPYEQYF.